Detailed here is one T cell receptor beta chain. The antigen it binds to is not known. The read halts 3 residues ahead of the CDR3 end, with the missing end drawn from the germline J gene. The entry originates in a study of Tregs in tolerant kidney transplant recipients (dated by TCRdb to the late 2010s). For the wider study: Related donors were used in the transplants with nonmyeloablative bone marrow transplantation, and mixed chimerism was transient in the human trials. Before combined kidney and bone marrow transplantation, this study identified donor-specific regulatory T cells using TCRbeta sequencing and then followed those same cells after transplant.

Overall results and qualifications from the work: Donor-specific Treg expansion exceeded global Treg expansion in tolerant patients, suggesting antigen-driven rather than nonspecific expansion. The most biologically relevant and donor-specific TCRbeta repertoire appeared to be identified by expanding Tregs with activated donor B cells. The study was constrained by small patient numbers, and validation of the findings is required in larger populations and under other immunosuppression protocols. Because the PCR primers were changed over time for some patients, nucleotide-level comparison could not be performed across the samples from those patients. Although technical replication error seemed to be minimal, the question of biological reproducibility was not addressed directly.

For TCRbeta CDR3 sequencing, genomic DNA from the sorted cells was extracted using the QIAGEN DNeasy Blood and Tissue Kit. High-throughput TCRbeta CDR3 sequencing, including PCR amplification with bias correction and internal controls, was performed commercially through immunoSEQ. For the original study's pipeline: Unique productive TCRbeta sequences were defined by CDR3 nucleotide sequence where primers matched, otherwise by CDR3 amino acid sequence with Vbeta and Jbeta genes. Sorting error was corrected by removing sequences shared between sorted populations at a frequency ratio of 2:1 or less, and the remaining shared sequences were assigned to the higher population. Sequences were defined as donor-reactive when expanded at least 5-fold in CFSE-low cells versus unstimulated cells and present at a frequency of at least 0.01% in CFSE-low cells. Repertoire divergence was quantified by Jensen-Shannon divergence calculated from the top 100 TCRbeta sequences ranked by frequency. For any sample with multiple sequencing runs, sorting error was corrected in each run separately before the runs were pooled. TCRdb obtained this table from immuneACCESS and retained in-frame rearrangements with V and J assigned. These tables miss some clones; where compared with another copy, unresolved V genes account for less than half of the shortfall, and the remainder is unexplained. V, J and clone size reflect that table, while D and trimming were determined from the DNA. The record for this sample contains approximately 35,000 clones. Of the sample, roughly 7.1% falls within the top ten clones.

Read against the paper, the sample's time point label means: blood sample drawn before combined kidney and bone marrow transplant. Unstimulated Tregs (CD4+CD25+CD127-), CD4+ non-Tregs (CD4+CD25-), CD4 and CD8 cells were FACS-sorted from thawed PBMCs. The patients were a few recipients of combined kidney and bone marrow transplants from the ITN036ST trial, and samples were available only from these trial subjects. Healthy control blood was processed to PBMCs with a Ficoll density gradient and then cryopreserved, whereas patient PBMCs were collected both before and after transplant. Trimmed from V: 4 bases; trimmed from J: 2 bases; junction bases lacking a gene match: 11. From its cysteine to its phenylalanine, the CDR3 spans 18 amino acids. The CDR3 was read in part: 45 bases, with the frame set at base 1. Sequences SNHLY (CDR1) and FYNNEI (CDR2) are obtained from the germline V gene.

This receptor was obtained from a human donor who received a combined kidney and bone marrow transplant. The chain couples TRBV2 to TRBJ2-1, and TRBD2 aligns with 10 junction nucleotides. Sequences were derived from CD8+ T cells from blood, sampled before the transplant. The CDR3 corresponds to CASSGASGGHGTYNEQFF. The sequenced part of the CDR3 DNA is TGTGCCAGCAGTGGGGCTAGCGGGGGCCATGGGACCTACAATGAG.